This is a list of T cell receptor beta chains from one sample in a study of identifying expanded T cells in peripheral blood. Assay: immunoSEQ multiplex PCR; the TCRdb copy retains only in-frame clones and omits some. The sample records more than 45,000 clones, about four fifths being singletons. Sequences were obtained from blood. These receptors all stem from a person aged 18 to 75 in good health. The CDR3 runs from the conserved cysteine through the conserved F or W. D genes are given only for firm matches. Not all rows give a size; the values are once, few, many and, for expanded clones, a class.

j_gene	v_gene	d_gene	abundance	CDR3aa	CDR3nt
TRBJ2-7	TRBV11-2	TRBD1	NA	CASSLKSTGAYEQYF	TGTGCCAGCAGCTTAAAATCGACAGGGGCCTACGAGCAGTACTTC
TRBJ2-2	TRBV9	NA	NA	CASSVGQGMGTGELFF	TGTGCCAGCAGCGTAGGTCAGGGGATGGGCACCGGGGAGCTGTTTTTT
TRBJ1-4	TRBV5-4	NA	NA	CASSLEAEKLFF	TGTGCCAGCAGCTTGGAAGCTGAAAAACTGTTTTTT
TRBJ2-1	TRBV29-1	TRBD2	NA	CSVQPGLAGVSEQFF	TGCAGCGTTCAACCGGGACTAGCGGGAGTATCTGAGCAGTTCTTC
TRBJ2-1	TRBV7-3	NA	few	CASSPTDYNEQFF	TGTGCCAGCAGCCCGACAGATTACAATGAGCAGTTCTTC
TRBJ1-5	TRBV5-1	NA	NA	CASSYGGGSNQPQHF	TGCGCCAGCAGCTATGGCGGCGGTAGCAATCAGCCCCAGCATTTT
TRBJ2-1	TRBV10-2	NA	NA	CASSELGNEQFF	TGCGCCAGCAGTGAACTGGGCAATGAGCAGTTCTTC
TRBJ2-3	TRBV4-2	NA	few	CASSQGSGETDTQYF	TGTGCCAGCAGCCAAGGCTCGGGGGAAACAGATACGCAGTATTTT
TRBJ1-6	TRBV5-1	NA	NA	CASTDNSPLHF	TGCGCCAGCACTGATAATTCACCCCTCCACTTT
TRBJ1-2	TRBV30	NA	few	CAWRGNYGYTF	TGTGCCTGGAGGGGGAACTATGGCTACACCTTC
TRBJ1-2	TRBV20-1	NA	NA	CSARGGYGYTF	TGCAGTGCTAGAGGGGGGTATGGCTACACCTTC
TRBJ2-1	TRBV27	NA	NA	CASSPQVLSYNEQFF	TGTGCCAGCAGTCCCCAGGTACTCTCCTACAATGAGCAGTTCTTC
TRBJ2-7	TRBV6-5	TRBD2	once	CASSSRGRVGEQYF	TGTGCCAGCAGTTCCCGCGGGAGAGTAGGAGAGCAGTACTTC
TRBJ1-2	TRBV19	NA	NA	CASSIRQSSRIYGYTF	TGTGCCAGTAGTATCCGACAGTCCTCTCGTATCTATGGCTACACCTTC
TRBJ1-6	TRBV27	NA	NA	CASSLGANNSPLHF	TGTGCCAGCAGTTTAGGGGCCAATAATTCACCCCTCCACTTT
TRBJ2-3	TRBV7-2	NA	NA	CASSPSGASTDTQYF	TGTGCCAGCAGCCCGAGTGGGGCTAGCACAGATACGCAGTATTTT
TRBJ2-4	TRBV27	TRBD1	NA	CASSSQGAKNIQYF	TGTGCCAGCAGTTCCCAGGGGGCGAAAAACATTCAGTACTTC
TRBJ1-4	TRBV7-6	NA	NA	CASSSGDGNEKLFF	TGTGCCAGCAGCTCAGGGGACGGTAATGAAAAACTGTTTTTT
TRBJ1-1	TRBV19	NA	NA	CASSTPQGWTEAFF	TGTGCCAGTAGTACGCCTCAGGGGTGGACTGAAGCTTTCTTT
TRBJ2-7	TRBV20-1	TRBD1	NA	CSARDSYEQYF	TGCAGTGCTCGGGACAGCTACGAGCAGTACTTC
TRBJ2-1	TRBV5-1	TRBD2	NA	CASSLLAGGHNEQFF	TGCGCCAGCAGCTTGCTAGCGGGGGGACACAATGAGCAGTTCTTC
TRBJ1-5	TRBV18	NA	NA	CASSRQQEDQPQHF	TGTGCCAGCTCACGACAACAGGAGGATCAGCCCCAGCATTTT
TRBJ2-7	TRBV5-1	TRBD1	NA	CASSLEGTGMHEQYF	TGCGCCAGCAGCTTGGAAGGGACAGGGATGCACGAGCAGTACTTC
TRBJ2-3	TRBV7-8	TRBD1	NA	CASSASGGVGTDTQYF	TGTGCCAGCAGCGCCTCAGGGGGAGTCGGCACAGATACGCAGTATTTT
TRBJ2-3	TRBV7-2	NA	NA	CASSLGAGSDTQYF	TGTGCCAGCAGCTTAGGGGCGGGATCAGATACGCAGTATTTT
TRBJ2-2	TRBV9	NA	NA	CASSPGPTGELFF	TGTGCCAGCAGCCCCGGACCCACCGGGGAGCTGTTTTTT
TRBJ1-4	TRBV7-2	NA	few	CASSLNREGDEKLFF	TGTGCCAGCAGCTTGAATAGGGAGGGCGATGAAAAACTGTTTTTT
TRBJ2-3	TRBV5-1	NA	once	CASSEREGNTQYF	TGCGCCAGCAGCGAAAGAGAAGGAAATACGCAGTATTTT
TRBJ2-3	TRBV9	NA	NA	CASSPTQAGTDTQYF	TGTGCCAGCAGCCCTACTCAGGCGGGCACAGATACGCAGTATTTT
TRBJ1-2	TRBV19	NA	many	CASSTPGLPNYGYTF	TGTGCCAGTAGTACGCCGGGACTGCCTAACTATGGCTACACCTTC
TRBJ2-5	TRBV7-2	NA	NA	CASSPFREETQYF	TGTGCCAGCAGCCCTTTTAGAGAGGAGACCCAGTACTTC
TRBJ2-3	TRBV28	TRBD2	NA	CASSLAGEGTDTQYF	TGTGCCAGCAGTTTAGCGGGAGAGGGCACAGATACGCAGTATTTT
TRBJ2-3	TRBV15	TRBD1	NA	CATSRDGQGADTQYF	TGTGCCACCAGCAGAGATGGACAGGGGGCAGATACGCAGTATTTT
TRBJ1-1	TRBV25-1	NA	NA	CASSGRAEAFF	TGTGCCAGCTCCGGAAGGGCTGAAGCTTTCTTT
TRBJ1-2	TRBV18	NA	NA	CASSQTGRNYGYTF	TGTGCCAGCTCACAGACGGGACGGAACTATGGCTACACCTTC
TRBJ2-6	TRBV5-1	NA	few	CASSLASGANVLTF	TGCGCCAGCAGCTTGGCCTCTGGGGCCAACGTCCTGACTTTC
TRBJ2-2	TRBV19	TRBD2	NA	CASSIYGGANTGELFF	TGTGCCAGTAGTATATACGGGGGGGCTAACACCGGGGAGCTGTTTTTT
TRBJ1-5	TRBV6-6	NA	NA	CASSLTRGKGRQPQHF	TGTGCCAGCAGTCTGACTCGGGGGAAAGGGCGTCAGCCCCAGCATTTT
TRBJ2-3	TRBV7-7	NA	NA	CASSLDSTQYF	TGTGCCAGCAGCCTGGACAGTACGCAGTATTTT
TRBJ2-5	TRBV7-2	NA	NA	CASSLQFGGAETQYF	TGTGCCAGCAGCTTACAGTTCGGGGGCGCGGAGACCCAGTACTTC
TRBJ2-5	TRBV10-3	NA	NA	CAISEAEETQYF	TGTGCCATCAGTGAGGCGGAAGAGACCCAGTACTTC
TRBJ1-5	TRBV5-6	NA	NA	CASSLGGVGQPQHF	TGTGCCAGCAGCTTGGGAGGGGTAGGCCAGCCCCAGCATTTT
TRBJ1-4	TRBV5-1	NA	few	CASREGQTSNEKLFF	TGCGCCAGCAGGGAGGGGCAGACCTCTAATGAAAAACTGTTTTTT
TRBJ1-2	TRBV4-1	TRBD1	NA	CASSRQGLYGYTF	TGCGCCAGCAGCCGACAGGGACTCTATGGCTACACCTTC
TRBJ1-5	TRBV19	NA	NA	CASSISGEGQPQHF	TGTGCCAGTAGTATTTCAGGGGAGGGTCAGCCCCAGCATTTT
TRBJ1-2	TRBV19	NA	few	CASLQGQYGYTF	TGTGCCAGCTTACAAGGACAGTATGGCTACACCTTC
TRBJ1-2	TRBV6-1	NA	few	CASSDTGTTYGYTF	TGTGCCAGCAGTGATACCGGGACGACCTATGGCTACACCTTC
TRBJ2-7	TRBV7-9	NA	NA	CASSLVSRHEQYF	TGTGCCAGCAGCTTAGTCTCTCGGCACGAGCAGTACTTC
TRBJ1-3	TRBV19	NA	NA	CATVDFYSGNTIYF	TGTGCCACCGTAGATTTCTACTCTGGAAACACCATATATTTT
TRBJ2-2	TRBV10-1	NA	NA	CASRGSNTGELFF	TGCGCCAGCAGGGGTAGTAACACCGGGGAGCTGTTTTTT
TRBJ1-2	TRBV30	NA	NA	CAWAKKPWGFYGYTF	TGTGCCTGGGCCAAAAAGCCCTGGGGGTTCTATGGCTACACCTTC
TRBJ2-1	TRBV5-1	NA	few	CASSLGGGAYNEQFF	TGCGCCAGCAGCTTGGGGGGAGGCGCCTACAATGAGCAGTTCTTC
TRBJ2-3	TRBV13	NA	once	CASSVSPISGRSRGDTQYF	TGTGCCAGCAGCGTTTCCCCGATAAGCGGGCGGAGTAGGGGAGATACGCAGTATTTT
TRBJ2-2	TRBV19	NA	NA	CASSTKLKGELFF	TGTGCCAGTAGTACAAAGTTGAAGGGGGAGCTGTTTTTT
TRBJ2-1	TRBV18	TRBD2	NA	CASSPSSGVRGKNEQFF	TGTGCCAGCTCACCTTCTAGCGGGGTCAGGGGTAAAAATGAGCAGTTCTTC